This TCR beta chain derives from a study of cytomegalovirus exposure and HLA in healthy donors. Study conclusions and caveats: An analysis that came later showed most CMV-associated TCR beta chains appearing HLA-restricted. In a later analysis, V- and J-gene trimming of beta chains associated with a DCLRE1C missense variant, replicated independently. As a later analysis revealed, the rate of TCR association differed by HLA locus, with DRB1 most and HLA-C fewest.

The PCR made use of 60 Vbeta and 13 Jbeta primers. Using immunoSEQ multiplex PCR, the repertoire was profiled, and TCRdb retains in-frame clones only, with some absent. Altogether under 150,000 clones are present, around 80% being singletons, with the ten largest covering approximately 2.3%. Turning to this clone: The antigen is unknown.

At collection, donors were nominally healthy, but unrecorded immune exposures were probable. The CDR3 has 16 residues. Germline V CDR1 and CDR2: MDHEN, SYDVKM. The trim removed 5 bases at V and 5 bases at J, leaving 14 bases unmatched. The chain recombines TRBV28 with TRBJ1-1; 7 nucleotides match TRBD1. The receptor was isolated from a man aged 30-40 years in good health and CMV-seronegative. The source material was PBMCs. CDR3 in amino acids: CASSDTGVRRGTEAFF. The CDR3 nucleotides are TGTGCCAGCAGTGACACAGGGGTACGAAGAGGAACTGAAGCTTTCTTT.